This T cell receptor beta chain was identified during a study of CD8 T cells in Susac syndrome. TCR beta sequencing covered blood CD8+ and CD4+ T cells. The CD8+ and CD4+ T cells were negatively isolated, with the TEMRA cells enriched by FACS. CDR3 size: 15 residues. Germline CDR1 and CDR2: SQVTM and ANQGSEA. V shed 6 bases and J shed 9 bases, with 24 bases lying between them. Random hexamers were used to reverse transcribe roughly 0.5 to 1 ug of RNA. The authors amplified TCR beta CDR3 across 54 Vbeta and 13 Jbeta using immunoSEQ multiplex PCR. TCRdb re-analysed the immunoSEQ multiplex PCR reads in MiXCR, keeping a single row per CDR3 protein. The sample includes just over 300,000 distinct CDR3 sequences, under 95% of them seen just once.

The V and J genes are TRBV29-1 and TRBJ1-5, with D hard to call. The receptor was isolated from a human donor with multiple sclerosis. Sequencing used CD4+ T cells from PBMCs. The CDR3, as DNA: TGCAGCGTAATGGACGGAGGACGTGCCAAAGGGCCCCAGCATTTT. This encodes CSVMDGGRAKGPQHF.